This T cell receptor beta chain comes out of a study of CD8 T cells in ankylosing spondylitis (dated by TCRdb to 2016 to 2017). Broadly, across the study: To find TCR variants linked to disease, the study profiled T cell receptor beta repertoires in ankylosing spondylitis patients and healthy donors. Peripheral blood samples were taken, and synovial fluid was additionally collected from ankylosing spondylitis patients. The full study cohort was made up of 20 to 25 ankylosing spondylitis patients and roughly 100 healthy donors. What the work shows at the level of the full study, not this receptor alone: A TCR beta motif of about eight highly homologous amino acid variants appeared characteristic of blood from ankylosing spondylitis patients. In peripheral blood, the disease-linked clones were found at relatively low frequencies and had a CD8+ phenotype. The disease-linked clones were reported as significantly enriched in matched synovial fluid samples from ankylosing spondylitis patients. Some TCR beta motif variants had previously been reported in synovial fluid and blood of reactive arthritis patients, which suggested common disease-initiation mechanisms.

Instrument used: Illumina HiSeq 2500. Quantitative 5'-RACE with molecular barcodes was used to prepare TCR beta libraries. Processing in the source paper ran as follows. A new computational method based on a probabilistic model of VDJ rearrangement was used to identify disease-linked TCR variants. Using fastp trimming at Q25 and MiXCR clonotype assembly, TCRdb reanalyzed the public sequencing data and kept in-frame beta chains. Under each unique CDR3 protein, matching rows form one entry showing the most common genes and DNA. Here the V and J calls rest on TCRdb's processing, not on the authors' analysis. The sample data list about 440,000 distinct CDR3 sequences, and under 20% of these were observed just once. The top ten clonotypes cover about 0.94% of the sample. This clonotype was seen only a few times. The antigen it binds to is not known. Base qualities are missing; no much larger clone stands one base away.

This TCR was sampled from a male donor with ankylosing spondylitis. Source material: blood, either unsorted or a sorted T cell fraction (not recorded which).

For the CDR3, the sequence is CAWSPGTSGINNEQFF. The sequenced DNA is TGTGCCTGGAGTCCTGGGACTAGCGGGATCAACAATGAGCAGTTCTTC. The chain links TRBV30 with TRBJ2-1; 13 bases in the middle match TRBD2. Trimming removed 2 bases from V and 5 bases from J; the gene matches leave 6 bases unexplained. Reading the germline V gene (reference sequence) gives CDR1 GTSNPN and CDR2 SVGIG. The CDR3 starts with the cysteine, ends with the phenylalanine, and has 16 residues. This entry keeps only the CDR3 DNA: 48 bases, framed from base 1.